This T cell receptor (beta chain) is drawn from a study of Graves' ophthalmopathy and Graves' hyperthyroidism. Study-level results: Most clonotypes expanded in thyroid above 0.001 frequency were present in blood too.

RNA transcripts served as template for amplifying TCR beta CDR3 sequences. After a first-round RT-PCR with HTBI primers, a second-round multiplex PCR was run. TCRdb processed the multiplex PCR reads anew with MiXCR; each CDR3 protein has one entry. This sample has about 400,000 distinct CDR3 sequences, with roughly 18% found just once. V lost 5 bases and J 4 bases, leaving 15 bases between the germline ends. Germline loops: CDR1 SNHLY, CDR2 FYNNEI. The length of the CDR3 is 14 residues. With a duration under 3 months, ophthalmopathy in the donors showed moderate-to-severe activity, CAS ≥3 and NOSPECS ≥4. The study excluded patients with other autoimmune diseases, uncontrolled infections, pregnancy or lactation. The PBMCs originated from more than 7.5 ml of fresh peripheral blood. This clonotype has ten or more counts. Its antigen is not known.

The sequence was collected from a young woman with Graves' ophthalmopathy. Specimen: peripheral blood. This sequence joins TRBV2 and TRBJ2-7; unclear D gene. The CDR3 bases are TGTGCCAGCAGTCTTTCCCAGGAGTGGTACGAGCAGTACTTC. It is translated as CASSLSQEWYEQYF.